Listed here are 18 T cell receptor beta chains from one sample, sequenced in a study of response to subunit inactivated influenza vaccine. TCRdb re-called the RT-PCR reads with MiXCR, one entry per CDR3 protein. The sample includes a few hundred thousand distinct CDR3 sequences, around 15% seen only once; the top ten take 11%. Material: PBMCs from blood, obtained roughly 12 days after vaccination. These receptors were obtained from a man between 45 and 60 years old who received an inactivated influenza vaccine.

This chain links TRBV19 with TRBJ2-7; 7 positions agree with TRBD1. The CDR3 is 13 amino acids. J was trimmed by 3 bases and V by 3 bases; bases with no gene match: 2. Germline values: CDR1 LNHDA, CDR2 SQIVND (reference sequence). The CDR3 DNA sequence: TGTGCCAGTAGTATTGACAGGGACTACGAGCAGTACTTC. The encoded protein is CASSIDRDYEQYF.

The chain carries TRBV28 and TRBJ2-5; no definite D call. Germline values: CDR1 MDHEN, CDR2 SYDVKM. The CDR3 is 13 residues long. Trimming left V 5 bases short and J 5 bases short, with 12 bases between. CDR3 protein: CASSIHDGETQYF. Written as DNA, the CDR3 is TGTGCCAGCAGTATACATGACGGGGAGACCCAGTACTTC.

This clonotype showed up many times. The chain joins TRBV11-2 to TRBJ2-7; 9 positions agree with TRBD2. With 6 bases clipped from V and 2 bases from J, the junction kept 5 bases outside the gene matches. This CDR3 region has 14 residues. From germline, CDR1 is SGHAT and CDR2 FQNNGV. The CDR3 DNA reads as TGTGCCAGCAGTTTTGCTAGCGGGGCCTACGAGCAGTACTTC. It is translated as CASSFASGAYEQYF.

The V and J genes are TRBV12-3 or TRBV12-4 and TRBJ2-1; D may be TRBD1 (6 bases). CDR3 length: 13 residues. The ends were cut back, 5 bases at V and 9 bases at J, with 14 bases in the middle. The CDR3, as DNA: TGTGCCAGCAGTCAGGACAGAGTCGGTGAGCAGTTCTTC. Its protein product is CASSQDRVGEQFF.

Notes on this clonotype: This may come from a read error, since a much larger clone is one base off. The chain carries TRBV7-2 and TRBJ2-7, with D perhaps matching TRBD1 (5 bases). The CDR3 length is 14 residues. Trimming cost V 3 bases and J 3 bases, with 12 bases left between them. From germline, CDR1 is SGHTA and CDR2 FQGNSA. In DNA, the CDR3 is TGTGCCAGCAGCTTGGACATAATCAGCTACGAGCAGTACTTC. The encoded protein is CASSLDIISYEQYF.

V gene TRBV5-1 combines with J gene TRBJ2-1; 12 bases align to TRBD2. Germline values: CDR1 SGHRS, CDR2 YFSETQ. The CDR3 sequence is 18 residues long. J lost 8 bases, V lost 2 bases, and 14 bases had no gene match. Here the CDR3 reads CASSFGRLAGGMKDEQFF. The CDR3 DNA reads TGCGCCAGCAGCTTTGGTCGGCTAGCGGGGGGGATGAAGGATGAGCAGTTCTTC.

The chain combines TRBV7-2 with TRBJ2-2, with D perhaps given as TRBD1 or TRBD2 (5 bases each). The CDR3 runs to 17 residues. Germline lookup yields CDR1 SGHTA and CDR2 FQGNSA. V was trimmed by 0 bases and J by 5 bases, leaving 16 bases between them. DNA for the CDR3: TGTGCCAGCAGCTTAGCTGCCCCGGGACGAGGAACCGGGGAGCTGTTTTTT. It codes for CASSLAAPGRGTGELFF.

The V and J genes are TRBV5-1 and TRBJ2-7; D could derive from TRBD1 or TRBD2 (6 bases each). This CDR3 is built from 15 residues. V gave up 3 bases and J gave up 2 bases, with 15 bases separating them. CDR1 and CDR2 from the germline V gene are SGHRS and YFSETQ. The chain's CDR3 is CASSSFLRGAYEQYF. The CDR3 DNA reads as TGCGCCAGCAGCTCATTTTTAAGGGGGGCCTACGAGCAGTACTTC.

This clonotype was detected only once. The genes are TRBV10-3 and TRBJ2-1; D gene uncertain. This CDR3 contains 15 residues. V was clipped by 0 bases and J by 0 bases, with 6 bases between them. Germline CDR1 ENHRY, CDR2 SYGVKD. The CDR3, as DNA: TGTGCCATCAGTGAGTCTAAGTTCTCCTACAATGAGCAGTTCTTC. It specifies CAISESKFSYNEQFF.

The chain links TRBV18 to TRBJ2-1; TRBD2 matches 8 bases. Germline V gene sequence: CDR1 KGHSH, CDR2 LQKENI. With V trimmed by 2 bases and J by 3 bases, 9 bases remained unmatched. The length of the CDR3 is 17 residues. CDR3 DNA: TGTGCCAGCTCACCAGACCTAGCGGGTACCATCTACAATGAGCAGTTCTTC. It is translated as CASSPDLAGTIYNEQFF.

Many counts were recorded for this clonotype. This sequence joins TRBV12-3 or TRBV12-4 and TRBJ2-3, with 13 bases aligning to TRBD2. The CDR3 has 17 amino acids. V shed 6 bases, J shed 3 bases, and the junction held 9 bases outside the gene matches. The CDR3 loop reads CASSRTRLAGGTDTQYF. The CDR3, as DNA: TGTGCCAGCAGCCGGACTAGACTAGCGGGAGGAACAGATACGCAGTATTTT.

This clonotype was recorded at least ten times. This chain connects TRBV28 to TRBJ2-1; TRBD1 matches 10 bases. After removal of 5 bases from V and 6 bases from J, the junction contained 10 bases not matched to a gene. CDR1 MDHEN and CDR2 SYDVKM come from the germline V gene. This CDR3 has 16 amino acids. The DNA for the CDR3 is TGTGCCAGCAGTACTCCTGGACAGGGGGTTGGCAATGAGCAGTTCTTC. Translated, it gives CASSTPGQGVGNEQFF.

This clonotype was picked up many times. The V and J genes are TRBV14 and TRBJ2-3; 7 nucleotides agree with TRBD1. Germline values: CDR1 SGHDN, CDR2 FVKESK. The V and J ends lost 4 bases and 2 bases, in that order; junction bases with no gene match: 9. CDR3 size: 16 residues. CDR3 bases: TGTGCCAGCAGCCGGACTTTGACAGGGCTCACAGATACGCAGTATTTT. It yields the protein CASSRTLTGLTDTQYF.

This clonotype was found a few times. The CDR3, as DNA: TGTGCCAGCAGCCCCGGGGGCGCTGGCAATGAGCAGTTCTTC. It encodes CASSPGGAGNEQFF. The chain links TRBV7-3 to TRBJ2-1; D possibly uses TRBD1 or TRBD2 (6 bases each). Germline V gene data show CDR1 as SGHTA and CDR2 as FQGTGA. The CDR3 runs 14 residues. The germline V and J ends were trimmed by 5 bases and 6 bases, with 14 bases remaining between them.

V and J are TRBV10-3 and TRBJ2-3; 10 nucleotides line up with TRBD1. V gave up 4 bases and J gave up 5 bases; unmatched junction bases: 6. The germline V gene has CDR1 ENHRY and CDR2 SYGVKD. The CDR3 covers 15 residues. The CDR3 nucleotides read TGTGCCATCAGTGGGACAGGGGGTGCGATAGATACGCAGTATTTT. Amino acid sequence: CAISGTGGAIDTQYF.

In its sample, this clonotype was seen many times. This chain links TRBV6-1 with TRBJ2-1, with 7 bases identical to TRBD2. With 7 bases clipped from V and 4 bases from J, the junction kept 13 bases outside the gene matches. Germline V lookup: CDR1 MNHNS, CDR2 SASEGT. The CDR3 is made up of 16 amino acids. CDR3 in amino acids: CASNRRRDYSYNEQFF. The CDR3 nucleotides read TGTGCCAGCAACCGGAGGAGGGACTACTCTTACAATGAGCAGTTCTTC.

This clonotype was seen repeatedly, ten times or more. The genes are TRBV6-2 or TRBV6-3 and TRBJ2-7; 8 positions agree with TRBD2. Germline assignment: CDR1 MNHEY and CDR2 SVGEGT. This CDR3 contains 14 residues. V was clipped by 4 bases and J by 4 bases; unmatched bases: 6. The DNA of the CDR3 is TGTGCCAGCAGTTTAGCGGGAAGTGTTTACGAGCAGTACTTC. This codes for CASSLAGSVYEQYF.

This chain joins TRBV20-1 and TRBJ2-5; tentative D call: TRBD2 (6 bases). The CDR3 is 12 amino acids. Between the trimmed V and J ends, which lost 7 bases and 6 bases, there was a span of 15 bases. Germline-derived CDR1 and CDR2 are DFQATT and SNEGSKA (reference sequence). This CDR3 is CSVPGLTKTQYF. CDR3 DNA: TGCAGTGTCCCGGGACTGACGAAGACCCAGTACTTC.